The clone carrying this T cell receptor (beta chain) was found many times. Antigen unknown. V dropped 8 bases and J dropped 14 bases, with 13 bases sitting between them. The CDR3 totals 11 residues. Germline CDR1 and CDR2: MGHDK and SYGVNS. These data originate in a study of T-cell reconstitution after alpha-beta-depleted transplantation in children. Study results and caveats: When one year had passed after transplant, most T-cell counts and diversity came from newly produced T cells. At day 60, the high TCRbeta diversity found in some patients originated from recipient T cells and thymic progenitors that had survived. The origin of alpha-beta T cells about two months after transplant was reportedly several hundred expanded graft clones.

Construction of the TCRbeta library involved unique molecular identifiers. TCRdb analysed the PCR reads with MiXCR anew, one entry per CDR3 protein. This sample carries around 94,000 distinct CDR3 sequences, under 9% of them seen once, and the ten largest clones take 16%. This receptor was identified in a boy aged 2 to 9 with acute lymphoblastic leukemia, due to receive a stem cell transplant. The chain links TRBV25-1 to TRBJ1-6; D possibly corresponds to TRBD1 (5 bases). The material sequenced was PBMCs, taken before TCRalphabeta/CD19-depleted stem cell transplant. The CDR3 DNA follows: TGTGCCAGCCACGGGGGGGGATCCCTCCACTTT. Its translation: CASHGGGSLHF.